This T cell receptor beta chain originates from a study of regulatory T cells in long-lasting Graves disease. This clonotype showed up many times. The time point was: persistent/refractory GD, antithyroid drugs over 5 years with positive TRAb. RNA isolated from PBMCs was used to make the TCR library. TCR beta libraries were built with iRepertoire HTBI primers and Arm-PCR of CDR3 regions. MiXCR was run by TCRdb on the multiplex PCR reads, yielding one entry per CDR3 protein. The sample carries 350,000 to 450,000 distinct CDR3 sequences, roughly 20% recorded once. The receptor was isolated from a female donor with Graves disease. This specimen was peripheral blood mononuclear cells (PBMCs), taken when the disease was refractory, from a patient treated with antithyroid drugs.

The CDR3 is CASGLALAGGSYEQYF. For the CDR3, the DNA is TGTGCTAGTGGTTTGGCCCTAGCGGGAGGGAGCTACGAGCAGTACTTC. This chain links TRBV12-5 with TRBJ2-7; 12 bases agree with TRBD2. Trimming removed 1 base from V and 3 bases from J; junction bases left unmatched: 4. The germline V gene encodes CDR1 LGHNT and CDR2 FRNRAP. The CDR3 extends over 16 amino acids. Using reference TRBV12-5 and TRBJ2-7 for the parts outside the CDR3, the full variable domain is DARVTQTPRHKVTEMGQEVTMRCQPILGHNTVFWYRQTMMQGLELLAYFRNRAPLDDSGMPKDRFSAEMPDATLATLKIQPSEPRDSAVYFCASGLALAGGSYEQYFGPGTRLTVT.